This TCR beta chain was retrieved from a study of blood T cell repertoires in COVID-19. This table comes from immunoSEQ multiplex PCR, and its TCRdb copy is limited to in-frame clones, with some not included. Of approximately 80,000 clones in the sample, 81% are singletons; the top ten hold 44%. V lost 4 bases to trimming and J lost 2 bases; unmatched junction nucleotides: 6. Germline CDR1 SGHVS, CDR2 FNYEAQ. The CDR3 has 16 residues. The sequenced sample was peripheral blood. This clonotype originated in a man aged 80 or over with acute or convalescent COVID-19. The J gene is TRBJ2-3, the V gene TRBV7-6, with 10 bases fitting TRBD2. CDR3 protein: CASSSRLAGSTDTQYF. CDR3 bases: TGTGCCAGCAGCTCCCGACTAGCGGGTTCCACAGATACGCAGTATTTT.